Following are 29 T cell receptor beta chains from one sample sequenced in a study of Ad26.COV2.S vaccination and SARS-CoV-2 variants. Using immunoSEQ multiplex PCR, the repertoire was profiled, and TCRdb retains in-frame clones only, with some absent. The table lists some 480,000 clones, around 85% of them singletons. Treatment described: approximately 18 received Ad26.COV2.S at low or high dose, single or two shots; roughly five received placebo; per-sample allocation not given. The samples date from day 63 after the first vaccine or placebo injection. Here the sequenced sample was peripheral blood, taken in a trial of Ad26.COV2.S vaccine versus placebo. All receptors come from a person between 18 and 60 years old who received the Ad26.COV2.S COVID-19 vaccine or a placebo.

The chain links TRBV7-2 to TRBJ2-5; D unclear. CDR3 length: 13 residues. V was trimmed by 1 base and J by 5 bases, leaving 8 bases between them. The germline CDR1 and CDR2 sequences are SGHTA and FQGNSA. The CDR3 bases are TGTGCCAGCAGCTTAGTTGGGGTTGAGACCCAGTACTTC. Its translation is CASSLVGVETQYF.

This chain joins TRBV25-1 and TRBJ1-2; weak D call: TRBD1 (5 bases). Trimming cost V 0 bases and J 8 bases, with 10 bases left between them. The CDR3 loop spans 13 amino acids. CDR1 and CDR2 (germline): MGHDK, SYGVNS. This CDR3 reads CASSEYGDRGYTF. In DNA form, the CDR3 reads TGTGCCAGCAGTGAATATGGGGACCGAGGCTACACCTTC.

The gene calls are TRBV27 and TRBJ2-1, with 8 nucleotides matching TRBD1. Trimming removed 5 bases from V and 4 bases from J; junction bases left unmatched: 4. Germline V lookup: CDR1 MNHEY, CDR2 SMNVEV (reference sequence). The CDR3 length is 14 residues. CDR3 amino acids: CASSPRQGYNEQFF. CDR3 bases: TGTGCCAGCAGTCCCAGACAGGGGTACAATGAGCAGTTCTTC.

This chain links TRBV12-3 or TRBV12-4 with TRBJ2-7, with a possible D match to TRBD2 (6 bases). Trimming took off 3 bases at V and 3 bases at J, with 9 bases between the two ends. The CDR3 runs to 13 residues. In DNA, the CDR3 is TGTGCCAGCAGTTTTGCGGGGAACTACGAGCAGTACTTC. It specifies CASSFAGNYEQYF.

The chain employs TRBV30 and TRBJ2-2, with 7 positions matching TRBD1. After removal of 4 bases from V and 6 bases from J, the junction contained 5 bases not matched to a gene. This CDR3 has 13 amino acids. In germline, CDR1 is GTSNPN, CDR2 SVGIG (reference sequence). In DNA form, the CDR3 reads TGTGCCTGGATCGACAGGGCTCCCGGGGAGCTGTTTTTT. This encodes CAWIDRAPGELFF.

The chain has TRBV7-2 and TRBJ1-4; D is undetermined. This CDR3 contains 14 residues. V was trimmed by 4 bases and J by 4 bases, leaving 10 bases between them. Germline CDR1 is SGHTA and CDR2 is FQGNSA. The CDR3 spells CASSSPPFNEKLFF. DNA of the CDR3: TGTGCCAGCAGCTCCCCCCCCTTTAATGAAAAACTGTTTTTT.

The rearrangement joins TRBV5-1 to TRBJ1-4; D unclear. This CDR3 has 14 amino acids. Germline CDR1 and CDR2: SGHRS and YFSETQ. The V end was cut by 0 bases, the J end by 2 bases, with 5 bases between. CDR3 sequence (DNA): TGCGCCAGCAGCTTGGATGGGACTAATGAAAAACTGTTTTTT. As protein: CASSLDGTNEKLFF. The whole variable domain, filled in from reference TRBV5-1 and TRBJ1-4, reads KAGVTQTPRYLIKTRGQQVTLSCSPISGHRSVSWYQQTPGQGLQFLFEYFSETQRNKGNFPGRFSGRQFSNSRSEMNVSTLELGDSALYLCASSLDGTNEKLFFGSGTQLSVL.

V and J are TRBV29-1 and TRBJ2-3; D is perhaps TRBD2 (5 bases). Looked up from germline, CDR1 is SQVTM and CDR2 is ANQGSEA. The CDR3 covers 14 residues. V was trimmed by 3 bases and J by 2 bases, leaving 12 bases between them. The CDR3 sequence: CSVETGVTTDTQYF. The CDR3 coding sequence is TGCAGCGTTGAGACCGGGGTGACCACAGATACGCAGTATTTT.

The CDR3 region has the DNA TGTGCCAGCAGCTCCCAGGGGGCATACGAGCAGTACTTC. Its translation: CASSSQGAYEQYF. The chain employs TRBV5-6 and TRBJ2-7; 8 nucleotides agree with TRBD1. Losses at the gene ends were 3 bases for V and 4 bases for J; bases not matched to a gene: 3. Germline CDR1 reads SGHDT; CDR2 reads YYEEEE. The CDR3 extends over 13 amino acids.

CDR3 DNA: TGCGCCAGCAGCTTGGGGATCGAGACTAGCGGGAGTAAGAATGAGCAGTTCTTC. It codes for CASSLGIETSGSKNEQFF. The chain has TRBV5-1 and TRBJ2-1; TRBD2 matches at 12 bases. Germline V gene lookup returns CDR1 SGHRS and CDR2 YFSETQ. This CDR3 comprises 18 residues. V lost 0 bases to trimming and J lost 7 bases; unmatched junction nucleotides: 11.

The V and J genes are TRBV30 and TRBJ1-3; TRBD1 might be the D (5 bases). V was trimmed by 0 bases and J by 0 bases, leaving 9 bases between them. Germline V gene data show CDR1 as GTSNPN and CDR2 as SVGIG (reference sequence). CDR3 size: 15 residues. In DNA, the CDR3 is TGTGCCTGGAGTGTCGCGAGGGGCTCTGGAAACACCATATATTTT. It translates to CAWSVARGSGNTIYF.

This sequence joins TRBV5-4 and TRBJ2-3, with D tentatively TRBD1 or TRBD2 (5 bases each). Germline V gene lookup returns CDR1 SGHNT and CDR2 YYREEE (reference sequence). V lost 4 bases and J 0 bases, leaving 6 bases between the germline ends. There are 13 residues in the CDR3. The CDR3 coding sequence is TGTGCCAGCAGCCGGGACAGCACAGATACGCAGTATTTT. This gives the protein CASSRDSTDTQYF.

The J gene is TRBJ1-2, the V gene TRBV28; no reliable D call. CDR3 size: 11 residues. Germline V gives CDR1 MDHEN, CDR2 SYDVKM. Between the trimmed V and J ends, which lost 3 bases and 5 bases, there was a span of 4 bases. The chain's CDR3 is CASSFTYGYTF. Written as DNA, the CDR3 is TGTGCCAGCAGTTTTACATATGGCTACACCTTC.

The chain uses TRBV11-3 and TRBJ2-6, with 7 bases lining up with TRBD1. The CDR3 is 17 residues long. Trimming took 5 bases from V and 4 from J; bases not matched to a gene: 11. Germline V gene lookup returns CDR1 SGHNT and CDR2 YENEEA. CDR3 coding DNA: TGTGCCAGCAGCAAAGGACAGGCTGGGGGAGGGGCCAACGTCCTGACTTTC. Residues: CASSKGQAGGGANVLTF.

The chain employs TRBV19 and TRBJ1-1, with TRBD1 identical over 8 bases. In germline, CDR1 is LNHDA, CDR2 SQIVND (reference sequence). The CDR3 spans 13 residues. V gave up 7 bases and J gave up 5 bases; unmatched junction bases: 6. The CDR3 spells CASNQGARTEAFF. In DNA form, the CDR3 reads TGTGCCAGTAACCAGGGGGCGAGAACTGAAGCTTTCTTT.

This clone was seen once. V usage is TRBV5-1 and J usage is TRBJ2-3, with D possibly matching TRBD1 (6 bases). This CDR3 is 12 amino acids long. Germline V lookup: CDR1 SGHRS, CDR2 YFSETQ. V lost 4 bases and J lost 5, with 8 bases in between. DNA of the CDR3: TGCGCCAGCAGCGCCAGGGGAGATACGCAGTATTTT. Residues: CASSARGDTQYF.

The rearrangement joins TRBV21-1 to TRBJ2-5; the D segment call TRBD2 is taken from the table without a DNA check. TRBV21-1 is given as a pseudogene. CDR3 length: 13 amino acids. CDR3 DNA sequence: TGTGCCAGCAGCACCCCCGACGGGTTGACCCAGTACTTC. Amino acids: CASSTPDGLTQYF.

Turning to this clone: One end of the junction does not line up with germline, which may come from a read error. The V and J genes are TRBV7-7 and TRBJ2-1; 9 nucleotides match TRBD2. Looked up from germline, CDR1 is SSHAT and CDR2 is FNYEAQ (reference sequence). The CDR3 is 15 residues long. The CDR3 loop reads CASSRREGPENEQFF. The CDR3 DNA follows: TGTGCTAGCAGCCGGCGGGAGGGCCCAGAAAATGAGCAGTTCTTC.

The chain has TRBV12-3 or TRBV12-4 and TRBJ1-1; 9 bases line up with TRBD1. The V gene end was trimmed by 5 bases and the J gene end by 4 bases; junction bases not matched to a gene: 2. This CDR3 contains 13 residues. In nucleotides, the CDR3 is TGTGCCAGCAGTGTACAGGGGGCCACTGAAGCTTTCTTT. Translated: CASSVQGATEAFF.

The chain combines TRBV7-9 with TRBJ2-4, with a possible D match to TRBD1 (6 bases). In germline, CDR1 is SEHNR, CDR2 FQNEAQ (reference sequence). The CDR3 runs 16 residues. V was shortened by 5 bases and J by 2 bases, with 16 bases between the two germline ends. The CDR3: CASSKTGGGSKNIQYF. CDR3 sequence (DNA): TGTGCCAGCAGCAAGACTGGGGGCGGCTCCAAAAACATTCAGTACTTC.

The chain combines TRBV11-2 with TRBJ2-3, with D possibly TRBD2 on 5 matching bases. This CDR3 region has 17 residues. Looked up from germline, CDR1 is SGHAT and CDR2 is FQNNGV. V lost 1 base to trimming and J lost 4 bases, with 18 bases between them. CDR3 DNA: TGTGCCAGCAGCTTAGTCGGTCCAGGCATCGGGGCAGATACGCAGTATTTT. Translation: CASSLVGPGIGADTQYF.

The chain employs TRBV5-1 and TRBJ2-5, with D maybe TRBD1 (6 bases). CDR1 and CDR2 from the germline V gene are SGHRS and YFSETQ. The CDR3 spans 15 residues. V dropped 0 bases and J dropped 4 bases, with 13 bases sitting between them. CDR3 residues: CASSLAQARGETQYF. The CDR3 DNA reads TGCGCCAGCAGCTTGGCACAGGCCAGGGGAGAGACCCAGTACTTC.

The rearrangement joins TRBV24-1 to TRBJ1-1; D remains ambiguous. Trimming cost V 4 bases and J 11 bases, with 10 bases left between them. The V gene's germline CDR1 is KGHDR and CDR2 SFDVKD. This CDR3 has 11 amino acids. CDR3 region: CATSDRHYAFF. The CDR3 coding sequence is TGTGCCACCAGTGACCGACATTATGCTTTCTTT.

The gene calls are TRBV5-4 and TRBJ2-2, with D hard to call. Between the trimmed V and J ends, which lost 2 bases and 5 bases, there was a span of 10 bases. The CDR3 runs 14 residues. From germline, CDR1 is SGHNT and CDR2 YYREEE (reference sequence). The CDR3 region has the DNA TGTGCCAGCAGCTTTACCGACAAGACCGGGGAGCTGTTTTTT. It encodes CASSFTDKTGELFF.

CDR3 residues: CAISESDRGDTGELFF. CDR3 in DNA: TGTGCCATCAGTGAGTCGGACAGGGGAGACACCGGGGAGCTGTTTTTT. The chain employs TRBV10-3 and TRBJ2-2; 9 positions agree with TRBD1. The CDR3 is made up of 16 amino acids. After removal of 0 bases from V and 3 bases from J, the junction contained 2 bases not matched to a gene. Per the germline V gene, CDR1 is ENHRY and CDR2 is SYGVKD.

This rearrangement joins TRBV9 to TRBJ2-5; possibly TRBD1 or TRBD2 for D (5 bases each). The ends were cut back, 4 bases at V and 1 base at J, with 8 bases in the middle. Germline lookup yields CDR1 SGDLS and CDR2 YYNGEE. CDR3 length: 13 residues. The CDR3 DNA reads TGTGCCAGCAGCCGAGGGACCCAAGAGACCCAGTACTTC. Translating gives CASSRGTQETQYF.

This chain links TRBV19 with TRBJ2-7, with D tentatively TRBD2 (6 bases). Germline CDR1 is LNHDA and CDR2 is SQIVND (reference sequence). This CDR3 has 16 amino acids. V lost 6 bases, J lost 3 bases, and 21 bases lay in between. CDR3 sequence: CASSLNVGSGVYEQYF. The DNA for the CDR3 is TGTGCCAGTAGCCTCAATGTAGGCTCGGGGGTCTACGAGCAGTACTTC.

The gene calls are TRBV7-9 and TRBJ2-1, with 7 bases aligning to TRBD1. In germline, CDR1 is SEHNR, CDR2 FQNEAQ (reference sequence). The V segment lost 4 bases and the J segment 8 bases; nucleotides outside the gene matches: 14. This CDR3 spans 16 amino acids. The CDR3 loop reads CASSSLTGVGFDEQFF. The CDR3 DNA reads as TGTGCCAGCAGCTCTTTAACAGGGGTCGGGTTCGATGAGCAGTTCTTC.

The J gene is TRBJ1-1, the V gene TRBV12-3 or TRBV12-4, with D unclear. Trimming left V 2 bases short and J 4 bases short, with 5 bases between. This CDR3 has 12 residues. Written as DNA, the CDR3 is TGTGCCAGCAGTTTAATTGGCACTGAAGCTTTCTTT. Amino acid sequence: CASSLIGTEAFF.